One and the same sample provided the 19 T cell receptor beta chains below, sequenced in a study of CD4 and CD8 cells across lung adenocarcinoma regions. TCRdb processed the PCR reads anew with MiXCR; each CDR3 protein has one entry. The sample records under 7,000 distinct CDR3 sequences, approximately 59% being singletons. The specimen was CD4+ T cells from the center of a lung tumor. The receptors shown here come from a female donor with lung adenocarcinoma. The CD4 and CD8 labels of this study may be unreliable.

The rearrangement joins TRBV6-1 to TRBJ2-5; no definite D call. Germline CDR1 is MNHNS and CDR2 is SASEGT. Deletions cut 0 bases from V and 0 bases from J, with 14 bases between. The CDR3 length is 17 residues. The chain's CDR3 is CASSEARSSPYQETQYF. The CDR3 DNA sequence: TGTGCCAGCAGTGAAGCCCGTTCGTCCCCGTACCAAGAGACCCAGTACTTC.

The chain recombines TRBV6-1 with TRBJ2-4, with D perhaps TRBD1 (6 bases). The V gene lost 2 bases and the J gene lost 9 bases, with 8 bases spanning the gap. The length of the CDR3 is 12 residues. Per the germline V gene, CDR1 is MNHNS and CDR2 is SASEGT. CDR3 in amino acids: CASSEQGSIQYF. The CDR3 DNA reads as TGTGCCAGCAGTGAACAGGGGAGCATTCAGTACTTC.

The genes are TRBV24-1 and TRBJ2-3; TRBD2 matches at 8 bases. CDR3 length: 15 amino acids. Germline V gives CDR1 KGHDR, CDR2 SFDVKD. The V segment lost 3 bases and the J segment 7 bases; nucleotides outside the gene matches: 8. CDR3 residues: CATSDPTSGPNTQYF. The CDR3 coding sequence is TGTGCCACCAGTGATCCTACTAGCGGCCCCAATACGCAGTATTTT.

The rearrangement links TRBV6-1 to TRBJ1-1, with 7 nucleotides matching TRBD1. From germline, CDR1 is MNHNS and CDR2 SASEGT. V dropped 6 bases and J dropped 10; count of bases not matched to a gene: 11. There are 13 residues in the CDR3. The CDR3 loop reads CASRTDRTETAFF. CDR3 bases: TGTGCCAGCAGGACGGACAGGACCGAGACAGCTTTCTTT.

For this clonotype: The junction departs from the called germline gene at one end, perhaps through a read error. The genes are TRBV7-2 and TRBJ2-3; 7 bases align to TRBD1. Germline assignment: CDR1 SGHTA and CDR2 FQGNSA. The CDR3 length is 16 residues. The CDR3 here is CASRGRGGRGKDTQYF. CDR3 nucleotides: TGTGCCAGCAGGGGCCGAGGGGGCCGAGGCAAAGATACGCAGTATTTC.

In this sample, this clonotype turned up once. The chain recombines TRBV19 with TRBJ1-6; D unclear. V shed 9 bases and J shed 0 bases, with 9 bases lying between them. CDR3 length: 14 residues. Germline values: CDR1 LNHDA, CDR2 SQIVND (reference sequence). The CDR3, as DNA: TGTGCCAGCTCACGAGGCTCCTATAATTCACCCCTCCACTTT. Its protein product is CASSRGSYNSPLHF.

The chain links TRBV7-8 to TRBJ1-1; unclear D gene. The V gene lost 1 base and the J gene lost 2 bases, with 8 bases spanning the gap. The CDR3 totals 14 residues. CDR1 and CDR2 (germline): SGHVS, FQNEAQ. As DNA, the CDR3 is TGTGCCAGCAGCTTAGGGCCGGCAAACACTGAAGCTTTCTTT. Its translation: CASSLGPANTEAFF.

Relative to its sample, this clonotype is medium-sized. The chain uses TRBV6-1 and TRBJ2-4; 7 bases line up with TRBD2. Looked up from germline, CDR1 is MNHNS and CDR2 is SASEGT. V lost 0 bases to trimming and J lost 7 bases; unmatched junction nucleotides: 6. The CDR3 loop spans 15 amino acids. CDR3 nucleotide sequence: TGTGCCAGCAGTGAAGCCCCGGGGCGGGGGAACATTCAGTACTTC. It is translated as CASSEAPGRGNIQYF.

In the case of this clonotype: A read error may produce the germline difference seen at one junction end. The CDR3 reads CASTVLRGKNTQYF. Here the CDR3 DNA reads TGTGCCAGCACGGTACTGCGTGGCAAAAATACGCAGTACTTT. V and J are TRBV6-5 and TRBJ2-3; D remains unclear. The CDR3 consists of 14 residues. The germline CDR1 and CDR2 sequences are MNHEY and SVGAGI.

This clonotype appeared once. One junction end disagrees with the germline gene, perhaps due to a read error. The J gene is TRBJ2-1, the V gene TRBV10-1; no reliable D call. Germline values: CDR1 WNHNN, CDR2 SYGVQD (reference sequence). The CDR3 loop spans 15 amino acids. This chain's CDR3 is CASSDDGVEYNAQFF. The CDR3 DNA reads as TGCGCCAGCAGTGACGACGGTGTAGAATACAATGCGCAGTTTTTC.

This chain uses TRBV6-1 with TRBJ2-2, with D perhaps TRBD2 (7 bases). Trimming removed 8 bases from V and 0 bases from J, with 16 bases in between. Germline V gene sequence: CDR1 MNHNS, CDR2 SASEGT. The CDR3 covers 16 residues. The CDR3 sequence: CASQGFGLANTGELFF. In nucleotides, the CDR3 is TGTGCCAGCCAGGGGTTCGGACTAGCGAACACCGGGGAGCTGTTTTTT.

The V and J genes are TRBV12-3 or TRBV12-4 and TRBJ1-5; weak D call: TRBD1 (6 bases). Trimming took 6 bases from V and 2 from J, leaving 8 bases between them. This CDR3 has 13 amino acids. CDR3 in amino acids: CASRGAGNQPQHF. The CDR3 DNA reads TGTGCCAGCAGGGGGGCGGGCAATCAGCCCCAGCATTTT.

The gene calls are TRBV6-1 and TRBJ2-7; D gene unclear. Germline V gene sequence: CDR1 MNHNS, CDR2 SASEGT. Trimming cost V 3 bases and J 3 bases, with 15 bases left between them. This CDR3 comprises 15 residues. The CDR3 DNA reads as TGTGCCAGCAGTGATGGGTCTGAAGGCTACTACGAGCAGTACTTC. Amino acids: CASSDGSEGYYEQYF.

The rearrangement uses TRBV6-5 and TRBJ2-5, with D perhaps matching TRBD1 (6 bases). The J call is in doubt because the DNA end fits TRBJ2-7 better. Germline V CDR1 and CDR2: MNHEY, SVGAGI. The length of the CDR3 is 13 residues. The CDR3 region has the DNA TGTGCCAGCAGTTCACAGGGAGTCTACGAGCAGTACTTC. Amino acids: CASSSQGVYEQYF.

The chain couples TRBV6-1 to TRBJ2-7; D possibly matches TRBD1 or TRBD2 (5 bases each). From germline, CDR1 is MNHNS and CDR2 SASEGT. With 3 bases removed from V and 6 bases from J, the gap between germline ends came to 21 bases. The CDR3 runs 16 residues. This chain's CDR3 is CASSDPHGTGSIEQYF. CDR3 nucleotides: TGTGCCAGCAGTGATCCTCACGGGACGGGGTCTATCGAGCAGTACTTC.

The chain carries TRBV6-1 and TRBJ2-7; D gene ambiguous. The length of the CDR3 is 12 residues. Germline V lookup: CDR1 MNHNS, CDR2 SASEGT. V was cut by 6 bases and J by 2 bases, with 8 bases left in between. The CDR3 reads CASRTGPYEQYF. The CDR3 DNA is TGTGCCAGCAGAACCGGGCCCTACGAGCAGTACTTC.

This chain connects TRBV11-1 to TRBJ2-4; D is possibly TRBD1 (7 bases). CDR3 size: 14 residues. Per germline, CDR1 SGHAT and CDR2 FQDESV (reference sequence). With 6 bases removed from V and 6 bases from J, the gap between germline ends came to 15 bases. The CDR3 coding sequence is TGTGCCAGCAGTCGGGACCAGGGGGGAAACATTCAGTACTTC. Protein: CASSRDQGGNIQYF.

J is TRBJ1-6 and V is TRBV6-1; D unclear. The CDR3 sequence is 15 residues long. V was cut by 2 bases and J by 3 bases, with 8 bases left in between. The V gene's germline CDR1 is MNHNS and CDR2 SASEGT. The CDR3 here is CASSERIDYNSPLHF. CDR3 nucleotide sequence: TGTGCCAGCAGTGAACGCATAGACTATAATTCACCCCTCCACTTT.

J is TRBJ2-1 and V is TRBV6-1; D perhaps matches TRBD1 (6 bases). Germline values: CDR1 MNHNS, CDR2 SASEGT. V shed 1 base and J shed 10 bases, with 14 bases lying between them. The CDR3 spans 14 residues. The CDR3 region is CASSEVPGAGEQFF. The CDR3 DNA follows: TGTGCCAGCAGTGAAGTACCAGGGGCCGGGGAGCAGTTCTTC.